The entry below describes one T cell receptor beta chain. Its antigen is currently unknown. CDR3 length equals 12 residues. Losses at the gene ends were 11 bases for V and 5 bases for J; bases not matched to a gene: 8. Germline CDR1 reads MRHNA; CDR2 reads SNTAGT. This sample is drawn from a study of cytomegalovirus exposure and HLA in healthy donors. Study-wide results and caveats: Another analysis was done later, and it associated 16,951 TCR beta sequences with HLA alleles at 0.05 false discovery rate. Indistinguishable V segments, including TRBV6-2 and TRBV6-3, were excluded.

The PCR was carried out with 60 Vbeta primers and 13 Jbeta primers. Libraries were prepared by immunoSEQ multiplex PCR; TCRdb keeps only in-frame clonotypes and omits some of them. The sample includes roughly 180,000 clones, 70% to 85% of them seen just once. This TCR came from a girl aged 2-15 years in good health and CMV-seropositive. Sample: PBMCs. This sequence joins TRBV6-4 and TRBJ2-7; 8 bases are a match to TRBD2. The CDR3 bases are TGTGCCTCCCAGACTAGCGCAGACGAGCAGTACTTC. Protein product: CASQTSADEQYF.